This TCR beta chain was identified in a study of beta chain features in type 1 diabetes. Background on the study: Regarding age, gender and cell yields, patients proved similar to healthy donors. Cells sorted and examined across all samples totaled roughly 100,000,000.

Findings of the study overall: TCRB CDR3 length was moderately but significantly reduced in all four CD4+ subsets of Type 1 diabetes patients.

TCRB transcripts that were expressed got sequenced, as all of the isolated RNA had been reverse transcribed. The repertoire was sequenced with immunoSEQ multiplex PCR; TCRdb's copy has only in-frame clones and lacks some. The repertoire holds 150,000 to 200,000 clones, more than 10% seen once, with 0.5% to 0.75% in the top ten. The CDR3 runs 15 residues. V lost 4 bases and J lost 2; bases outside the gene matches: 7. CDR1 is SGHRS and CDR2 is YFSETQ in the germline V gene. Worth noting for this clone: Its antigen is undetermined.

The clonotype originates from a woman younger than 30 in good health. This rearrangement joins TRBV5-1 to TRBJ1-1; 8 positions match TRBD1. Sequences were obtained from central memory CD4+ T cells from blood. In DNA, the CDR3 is TGCGCCAGCAGCAATGGCGGGACAGGCAACACTGAAGCTTTCTTT. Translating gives CASSNGGTGNTEAFF.